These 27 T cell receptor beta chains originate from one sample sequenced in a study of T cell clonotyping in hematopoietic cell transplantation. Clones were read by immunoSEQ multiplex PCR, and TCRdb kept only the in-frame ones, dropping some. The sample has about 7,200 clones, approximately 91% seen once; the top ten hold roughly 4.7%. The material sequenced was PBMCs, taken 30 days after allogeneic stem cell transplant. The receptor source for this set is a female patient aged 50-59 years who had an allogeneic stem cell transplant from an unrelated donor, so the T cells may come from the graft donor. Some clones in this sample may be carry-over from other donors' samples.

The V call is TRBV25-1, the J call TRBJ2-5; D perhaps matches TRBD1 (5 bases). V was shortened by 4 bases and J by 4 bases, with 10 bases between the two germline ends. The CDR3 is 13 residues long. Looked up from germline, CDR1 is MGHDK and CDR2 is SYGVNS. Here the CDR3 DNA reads TGTGCCAGCAGTGGAGGCAGGGCAGAGACCCAGTACTTC. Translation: CASSGGRAETQYF.

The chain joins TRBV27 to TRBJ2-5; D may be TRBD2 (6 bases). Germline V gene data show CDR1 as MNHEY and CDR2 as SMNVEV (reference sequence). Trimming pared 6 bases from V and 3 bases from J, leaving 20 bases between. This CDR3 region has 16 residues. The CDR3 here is CASSPGTGRSEETQYF. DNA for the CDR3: TGTGCCAGCAGCCCCGGCACCGGGAGATCAGAAGAGACCCAGTACTTC.

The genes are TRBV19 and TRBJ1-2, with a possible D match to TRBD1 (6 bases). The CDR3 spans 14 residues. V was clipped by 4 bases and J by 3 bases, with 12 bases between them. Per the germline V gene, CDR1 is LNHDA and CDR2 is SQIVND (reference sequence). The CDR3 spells CASSRGRAYYGYTF. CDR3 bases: TGTGCCAGTAGTAGGGGGCGGGCCTACTATGGCTACACCTTC.

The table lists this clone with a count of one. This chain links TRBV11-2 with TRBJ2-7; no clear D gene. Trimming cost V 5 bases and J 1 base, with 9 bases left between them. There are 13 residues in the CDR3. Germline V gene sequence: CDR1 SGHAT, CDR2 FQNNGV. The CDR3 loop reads CASSAGWSYEQYF. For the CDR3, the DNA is TGTGCCAGCAGCGCCGGCTGGTCCTACGAGCAGTACTTC.

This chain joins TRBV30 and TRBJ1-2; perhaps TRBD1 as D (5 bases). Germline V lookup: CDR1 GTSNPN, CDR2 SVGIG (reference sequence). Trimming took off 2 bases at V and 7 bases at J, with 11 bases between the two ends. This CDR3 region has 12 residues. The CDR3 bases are TGTGCCTGGAGTTCGCTTGGGGGTGGCTACACCTTC. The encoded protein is CAWSSLGGGYTF. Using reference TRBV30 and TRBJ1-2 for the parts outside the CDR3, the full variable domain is SQTIHQWPATLVQPVGSPLSLECTVEGTSNPNLYWYRQAAGRGLQLLFYSVGIGQISSEVPQNLSASRPQDRQFILSSKKLLLSDSGFYLCAWSSLGGGYTFGSGTRLTVV.

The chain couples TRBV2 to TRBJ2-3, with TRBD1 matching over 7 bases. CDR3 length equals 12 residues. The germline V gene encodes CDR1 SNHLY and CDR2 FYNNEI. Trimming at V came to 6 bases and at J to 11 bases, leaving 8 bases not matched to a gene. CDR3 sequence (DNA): TGTGCCAGCAGAAATACCGGGACAGAGCAGTATTTT. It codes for CASRNTGTEQYF.

The CDR3, as DNA: TGTGCCAGCAGACGGACCTCGATTAATGAAAAACTGTTTTTT. It is translated as CASRRTSINEKLFF. This rearrangement joins TRBV6-1 to TRBJ1-4; D unresolved. The V end lost 6 bases, the J end lost 4 bases, and 12 bases lay between the germline ends. Germline V gene lookup returns CDR1 MNHNS and CDR2 SASEGT. The CDR3 is 14 residues long.

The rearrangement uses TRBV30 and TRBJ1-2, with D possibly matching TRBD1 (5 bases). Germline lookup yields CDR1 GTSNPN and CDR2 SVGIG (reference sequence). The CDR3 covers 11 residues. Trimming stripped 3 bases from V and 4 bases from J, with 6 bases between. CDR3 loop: CAWRTAYGYTF. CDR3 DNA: TGTGCCTGGAGGACAGCCTATGGCTACACCTTC.

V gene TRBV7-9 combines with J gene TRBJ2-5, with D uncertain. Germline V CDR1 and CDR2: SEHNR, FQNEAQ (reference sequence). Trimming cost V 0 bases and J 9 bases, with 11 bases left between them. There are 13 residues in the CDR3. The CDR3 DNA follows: TGTGCCAGCAGCTTAGCCGGCCCCGAGTCCCAGTACTTC. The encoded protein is CASSLAGPESQYF.

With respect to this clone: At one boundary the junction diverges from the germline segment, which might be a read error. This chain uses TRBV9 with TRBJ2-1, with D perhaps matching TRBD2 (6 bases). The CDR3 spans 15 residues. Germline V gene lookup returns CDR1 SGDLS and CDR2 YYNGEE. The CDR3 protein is CASSVARDSHNEQFF. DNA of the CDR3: TGTGCCAGCAGCGTAGCCCGGGACTCCCACAATGAGCAGTTCTTC. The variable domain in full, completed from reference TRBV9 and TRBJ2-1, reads DSGVTQTPKHLITATGQRVTLRCSPRSGDLSVYWYQQSLDQGLQFLIQYYNGEERAKGNILERFSAQQFPDLHSELNLSSLELGDSALYFCASSVARDSHNEQFFGPGTRLTVL.

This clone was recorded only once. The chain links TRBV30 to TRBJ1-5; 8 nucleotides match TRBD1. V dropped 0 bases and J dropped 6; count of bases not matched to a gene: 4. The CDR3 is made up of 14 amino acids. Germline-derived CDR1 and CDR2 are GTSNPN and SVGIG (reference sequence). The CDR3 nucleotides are TGTGCCTGGAGTGTACTCACAGGGGGTCAGCCCCAGCATTTT. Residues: CAWSVLTGGQPQHF.

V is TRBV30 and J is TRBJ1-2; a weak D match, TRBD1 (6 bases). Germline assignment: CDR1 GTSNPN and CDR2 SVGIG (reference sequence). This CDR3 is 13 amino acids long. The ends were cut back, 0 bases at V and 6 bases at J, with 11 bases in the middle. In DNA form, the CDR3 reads TGTGCCTGGAGTGTACAACAGGGTAATGGCTACACCTTC. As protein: CAWSVQQGNGYTF.

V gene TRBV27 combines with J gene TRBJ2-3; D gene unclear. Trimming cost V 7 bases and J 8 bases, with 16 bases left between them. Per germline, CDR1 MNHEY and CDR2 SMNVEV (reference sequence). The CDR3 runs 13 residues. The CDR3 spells CASNTPSRRTQYF. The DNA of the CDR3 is TGTGCCAGCAACACTCCCAGCAGGCGTACGCAGTATTTT.

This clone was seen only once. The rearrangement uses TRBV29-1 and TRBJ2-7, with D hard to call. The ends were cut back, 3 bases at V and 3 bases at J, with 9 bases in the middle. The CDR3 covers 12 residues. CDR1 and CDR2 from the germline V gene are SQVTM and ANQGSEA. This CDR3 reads CSVEDGYYEQYF. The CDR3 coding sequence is TGCAGCGTTGAGGACGGTTACTACGAGCAGTACTTC.

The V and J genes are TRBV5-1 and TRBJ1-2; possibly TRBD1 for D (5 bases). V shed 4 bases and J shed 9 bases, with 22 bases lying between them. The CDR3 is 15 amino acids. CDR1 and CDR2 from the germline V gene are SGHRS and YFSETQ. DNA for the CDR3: TGCGCCAGCAGCCCCCCTTCACCCGCCGAGGGGAGCTACACCTTC. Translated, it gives CASSPPSPAEGSYTF.

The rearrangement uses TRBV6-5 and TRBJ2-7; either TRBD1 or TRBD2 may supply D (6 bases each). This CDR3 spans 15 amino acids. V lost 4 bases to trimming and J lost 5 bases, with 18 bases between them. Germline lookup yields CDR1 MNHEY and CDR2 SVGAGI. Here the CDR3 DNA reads TGTGCCAGCAGTTTGCTGGGGGGCGGTGACCACGAGCAGTACTTC. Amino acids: CASSLLGGGDHEQYF.

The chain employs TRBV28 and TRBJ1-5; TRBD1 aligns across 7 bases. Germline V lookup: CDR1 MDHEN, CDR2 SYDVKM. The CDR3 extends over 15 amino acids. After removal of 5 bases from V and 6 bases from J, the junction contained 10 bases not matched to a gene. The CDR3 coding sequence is TGTGCCAGCAGTCCCCTAAGACAGGGAGGTCAGCCCCAGCATTTT. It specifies CASSPLRQGGQPQHF. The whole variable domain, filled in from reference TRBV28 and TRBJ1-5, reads DVKVTQSSRYLVKRTGEKVFLECVQDMDHENMFWYRQDPGLGLRLIYFSYDVKMKEKGDIPEGYSVSREKKERFSLILESASTNQTSMYLCASSPLRQGGQPQHFGDGTRLSIL.

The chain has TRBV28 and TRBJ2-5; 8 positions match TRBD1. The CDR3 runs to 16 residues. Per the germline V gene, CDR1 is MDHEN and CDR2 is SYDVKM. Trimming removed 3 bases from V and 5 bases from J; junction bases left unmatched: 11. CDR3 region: CASSLDRTGSRETQYF. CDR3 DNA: TGTGCCAGCAGTTTGGACAGGACAGGGAGTAGGGAGACCCAGTACTTC.

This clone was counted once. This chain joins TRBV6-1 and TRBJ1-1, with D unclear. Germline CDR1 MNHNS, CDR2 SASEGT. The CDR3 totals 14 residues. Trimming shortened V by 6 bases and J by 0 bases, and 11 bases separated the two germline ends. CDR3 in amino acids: CASRRTDMNTEAFF. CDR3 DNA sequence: TGTGCCAGCAGAAGGACCGATATGAACACTGAAGCTTTCTTT.

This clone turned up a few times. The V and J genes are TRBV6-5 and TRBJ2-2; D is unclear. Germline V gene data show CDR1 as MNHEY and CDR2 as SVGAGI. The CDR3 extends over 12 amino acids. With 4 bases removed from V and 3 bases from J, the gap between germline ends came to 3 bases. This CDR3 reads CASSSDTGELFF. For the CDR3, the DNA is TGTGCCAGCAGTTCTGACACCGGGGAGCTGTTTTTT.

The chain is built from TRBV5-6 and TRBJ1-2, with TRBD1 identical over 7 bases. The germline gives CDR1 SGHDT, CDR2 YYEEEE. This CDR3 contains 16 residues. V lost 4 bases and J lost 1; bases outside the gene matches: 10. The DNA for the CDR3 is TGTGCCAGCAGCCCCCTGGGGACAGTCGATAACTATGGCTACACCTTC. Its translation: CASSPLGTVDNYGYTF.

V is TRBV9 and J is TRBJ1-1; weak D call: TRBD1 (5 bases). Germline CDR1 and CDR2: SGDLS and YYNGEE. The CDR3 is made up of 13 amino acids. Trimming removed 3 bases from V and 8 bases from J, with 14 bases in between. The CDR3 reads CASSGLAAGEAFF. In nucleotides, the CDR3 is TGTGCCAGCAGCGGGCTCGCCGCAGGGGAAGCTTTCTTT.

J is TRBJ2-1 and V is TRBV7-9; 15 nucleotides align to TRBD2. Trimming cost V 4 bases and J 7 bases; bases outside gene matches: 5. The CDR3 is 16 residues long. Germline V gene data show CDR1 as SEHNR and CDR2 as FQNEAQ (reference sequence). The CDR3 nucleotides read TGTGCCAGCAGCTCGGGACTAGCGGGGGGAAGAAATGAGCAGTTCTTC. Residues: CASSSGLAGGRNEQFF.

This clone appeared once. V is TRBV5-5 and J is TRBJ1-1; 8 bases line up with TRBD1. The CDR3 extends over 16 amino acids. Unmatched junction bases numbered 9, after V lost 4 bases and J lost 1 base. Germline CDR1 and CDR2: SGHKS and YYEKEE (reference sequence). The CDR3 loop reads CASSVTGGKWNTEAFF. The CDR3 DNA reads TGTGCCAGCAGCGTTACAGGGGGAAAGTGGAACACTGAAGCTTTCTTT. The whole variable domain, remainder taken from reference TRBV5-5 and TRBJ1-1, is DAGVTQSPTHLIKTRGQQVTLRCSPISGHKSVSWYQQVLGQGPQFIFQYYEKEERGRGNFPDRFSARQFPNYSSELNVNALLLGDSALYLCASSVTGGKWNTEAFFGQGTRLTVV.

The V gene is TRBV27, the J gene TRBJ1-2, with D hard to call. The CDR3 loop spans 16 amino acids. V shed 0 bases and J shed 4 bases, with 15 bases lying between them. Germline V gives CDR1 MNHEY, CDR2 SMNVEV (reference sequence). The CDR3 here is CASSLSSQALVYGYTF. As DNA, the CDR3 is TGTGCCAGCAGTTTATCCTCGCAGGCCCTAGTCTATGGCTACACCTTC.

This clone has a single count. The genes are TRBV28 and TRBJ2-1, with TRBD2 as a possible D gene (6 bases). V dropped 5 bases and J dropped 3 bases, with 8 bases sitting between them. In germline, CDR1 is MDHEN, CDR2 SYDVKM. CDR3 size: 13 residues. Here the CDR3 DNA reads TGTGCCAGCAGTAGACTAGTCTACAATGAGCAGTTCTTC. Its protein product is CASSRLVYNEQFF. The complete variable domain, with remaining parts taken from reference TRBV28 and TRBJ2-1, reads DVKVTQSSRYLVKRTGEKVFLECVQDMDHENMFWYRQDPGLGLRLIYFSYDVKMKEKGDIPEGYSVSREKKERFSLILESASTNQTSMYLCASSRLVYNEQFFGPGTRLTVL.

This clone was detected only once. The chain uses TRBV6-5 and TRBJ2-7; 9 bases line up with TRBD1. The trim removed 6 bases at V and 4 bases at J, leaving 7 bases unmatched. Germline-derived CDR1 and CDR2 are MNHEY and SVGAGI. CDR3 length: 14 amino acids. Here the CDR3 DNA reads TGTGCCAGCAGGTCCCGGACAGGGGCGTACGAGCAGTACTTC. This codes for CASRSRTGAYEQYF.